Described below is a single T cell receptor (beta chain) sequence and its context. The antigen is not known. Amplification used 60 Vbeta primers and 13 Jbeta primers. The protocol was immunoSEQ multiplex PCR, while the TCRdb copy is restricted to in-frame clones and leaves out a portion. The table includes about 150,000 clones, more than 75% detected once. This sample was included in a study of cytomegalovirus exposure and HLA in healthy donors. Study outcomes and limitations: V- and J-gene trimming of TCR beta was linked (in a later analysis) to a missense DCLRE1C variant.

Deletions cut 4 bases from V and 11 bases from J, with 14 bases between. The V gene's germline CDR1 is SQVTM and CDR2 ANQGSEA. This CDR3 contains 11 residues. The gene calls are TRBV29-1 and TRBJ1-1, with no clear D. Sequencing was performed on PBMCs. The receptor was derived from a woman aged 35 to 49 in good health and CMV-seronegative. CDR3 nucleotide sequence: TGCAGCGTTGTAGTGGGAGGTAGGGCTTTCTTT. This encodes CSVVVGGRAFF.